A selection of T cell receptor beta chains follows, all from one sample in a study of early T cells in non-severe SARS-CoV-2 infection. TCRdb re-analysed the 5' RACE reads in MiXCR, keeping a single row per CDR3 protein. Of fewer than 80,000 distinct CDR3 sequences in the sample, roughly 12% were seen once. The sequences come from whole blood, collected at baseline. Every receptor here comes from an adult who was a healthcare worker with PCR-confirmed SARS-CoV-2 infection or an uninfected control (not recorded which). Each CDR3 is given with its conserved first and last residue. The order of the fields is CDR3 DNA, CDR3 protein, V gene, D gene, J gene, clone size. The D gene is left open where the match is weak. Some rows mark clone size as missing; the rest say once, few, many or name a class of expanded clone.

CDR3nt: TGTGCCAGCAGCCCGGGCAGACAACCTAACTATGGCTACACCTTC
CDR3aa: CASSPGRQPNYGYTF
v_gene: TRBV7-3
d_gene: .
j_gene: TRBJ1-2
abundance: .

CDR3nt: TGCGCCAGCAGATTCTCCTACGAGCAGTACTTC
CDR3aa: CASRFSYEQYF
v_gene: TRBV5-1
d_gene: .
j_gene: TRBJ2-7
abundance: many

CDR3nt: TGCAGTGCTAGAGATCGCGGCTGGCGGGGCACTGAAGCTTTCTTT
CDR3aa: CSARDRGWRGTEAFF
v_gene: TRBV20-1
d_gene: .
j_gene: TRBJ1-1
abundance: many

CDR3nt: TGTGCCAGCTCACCACCGGGACTAAGCACAGATACGCAGTATTTT
CDR3aa: CASSPPGLSTDTQYF
v_gene: TRBV18
d_gene: TRBD2
j_gene: TRBJ2-3
abundance: .

CDR3nt: TGTGCCAGCAGCCCGGGAGACAGAAACATTCAGTACTTC
CDR3aa: CASSPGDRNIQYF
v_gene: TRBV28
d_gene: .
j_gene: TRBJ2-4
abundance: .

CDR3nt: TGTGCCAGCAGCCTTCCACAGGGAGGCATCTTTCGAGCTTTCTTT
CDR3aa: CASSLPQGGIFRAFF
v_gene: TRBV7-2
d_gene: .
j_gene: TRBJ1-1
abundance: few

CDR3nt: TGTGCCAGCAGTTACGCCCCCTCTAACTACGAGCAGTACTTC
CDR3aa: CASSYAPSNYEQYF
v_gene: TRBV6-2/TRBV6-3
d_gene: .
j_gene: TRBJ2-7
abundance: few

CDR3nt: TGTGCCAGCAGTTACTGGACAGGGAGCCCCCCCTTGGGGGCCAACGTCCTGACTTTC
CDR3aa: CASSYWTGSPPLGANVLTF
v_gene: TRBV6-6
d_gene: TRBD1
j_gene: TRBJ2-6
abundance: .

CDR3nt: TGTGCCAGCAGCTTAGAGGGAGGGGACACAGATACGCAGTATTTT
CDR3aa: CASSLEGGDTDTQYF
v_gene: TRBV7-2
d_gene: TRBD2
j_gene: TRBJ2-3
abundance: few

CDR3nt: TGTGCCACCAGCAGAGAGTTTCGTAGATTAGCGGGGGAGAATGAGCAGTTCTTC
CDR3aa: CATSREFRRLAGENEQFF
v_gene: TRBV15
d_gene: TRBD2
j_gene: TRBJ2-1
abundance: .

CDR3nt: TGCAGTGTGGGGGGGGTGCAGCCCCAGCATTTT
CDR3aa: CSVGGVQPQHF
v_gene: TRBV20-1
d_gene: .
j_gene: TRBJ1-5
abundance: many

CDR3nt: TGTGCCAGCAGCCCCCGGGCGGGGGACTACAATGAGCAGTTCTTC
CDR3aa: CASSPRAGDYNEQFF
v_gene: TRBV5-5
d_gene: TRBD2
j_gene: TRBJ2-1
abundance: few